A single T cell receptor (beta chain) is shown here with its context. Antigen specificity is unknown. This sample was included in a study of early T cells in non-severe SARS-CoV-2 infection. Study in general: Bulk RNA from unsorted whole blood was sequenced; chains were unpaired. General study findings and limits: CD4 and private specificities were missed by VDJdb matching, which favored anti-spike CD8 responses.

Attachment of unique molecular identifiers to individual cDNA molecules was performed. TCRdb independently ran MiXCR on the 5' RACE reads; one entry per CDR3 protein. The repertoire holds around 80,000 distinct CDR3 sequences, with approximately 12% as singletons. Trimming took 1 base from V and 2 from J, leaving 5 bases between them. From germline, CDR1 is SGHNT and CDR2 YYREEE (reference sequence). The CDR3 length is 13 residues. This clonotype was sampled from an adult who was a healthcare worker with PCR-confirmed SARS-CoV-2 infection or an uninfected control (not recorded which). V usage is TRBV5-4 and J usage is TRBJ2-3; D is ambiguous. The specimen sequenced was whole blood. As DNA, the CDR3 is TGTGCCAGCAGCTTGTCCAACACAGATACGCAGTATTTT. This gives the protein CASSLSNTDTQYF.